This is a list of T cell receptor beta chains from one sample in a study of T cells in Graves' hyperthyroidism and ophthalmopathy. MiXCR, applied by TCRdb to the multiplex PCR reads, yields one record per CDR3 protein. The sample contains 600,000 or so distinct CDR3 sequences, about 43% of which appear only once. The sequenced sample consisted of peripheral blood or thyroid tissue (not recorded which). The receptor set was obtained from a woman aged 18-35 years with Graves' hyperthyroidism. Both conserved end residues are part of each CDR3. Fields, in order: clone size, V gene, J gene, D gene, CDR3 DNA, CDR3 protein. The D gene is left open where the match is weak. Not all rows give a size; the values are once, few, many and, for expanded clones, a class.

>-|TRBV3-1|TRBJ1-1|-
TGTGCCAGCAGCCGGGGACGGACTAACACTGAAGCTTTCTTT
CASSRGRTNTEAFF
>few|TRBV7-8|TRBJ2-7|TRBD2
TGTGCCAGCAGCCCCCTAGCGGGCAGACGAGGGGAGCAGTACTTC
CASSPLAGRRGEQYF
>-|TRBV2|TRBJ2-7|TRBD2
TGTGCCAGCAGTACCGGGACTATACCCCTCGAGCAGTACTTC
CASSTGTIPLEQYF
>few|TRBV7-2|TRBJ2-2|TRBD2
TGTGCCAGCAGCCCGGCTAGCGGGGTCGGGGAGCTGTTTTTT
CASSPASGVGELFF
>many|TRBV7-9|TRBJ2-5|-
TGTGCCAGCAGCTCGGGGGCAGCACAAGAGACCCAGTACTTC
CASSSGAAQETQYF
>few|TRBV2|TRBJ1-2|-
TGTGCCAGCAGTCAATGGGGGAGTAACTATGGCTACACCTTC
CASSQWGSNYGYTF
>many|TRBV7-2|TRBJ2-2|-
TGTGCCAGCAGCCTCAGCGTGTCGGTCGGGGAGCTGTTTTTT
CASSLSVSVGELFF
>once|TRBV29-1|TRBJ2-7|TRBD2
TGCAGCCCCGGGACTACCTCGTACGAGCAGTACTTC
CSPGTTSYEQYF
>-|TRBV5-1|TRBJ1-3|TRBD1
TGCGCCAGCAGCTTTTCCGGACAGGCTGGAAACACCATATATTTT
CASSFSGQAGNTIYF
>many|TRBV25-1|TRBJ2-5|-
TGTGCCAGCAGTGCCGGCGCACCCCAAGAGACCCAGTACTTC
CASSAGAPQETQYF
>-|TRBV29-1|TRBJ1-1|-
TGCAGCGCCCAAAGGGGAACTAATGAAGCTTTCTTT
CSAQRGTNEAFF
>few|TRBV24-1|TRBJ2-5|TRBD2
TGTGCCACCGGGGCAGGAGCGGGAAAGACCCAGTACTTC
CATGAGAGKTQYF
>once|TRBV7-8|TRBJ1-5|-
TGTGCCAGCAGCACACGGGAAGGGAGCAATCAGCCCCAGCATTTT
CASSTREGSNQPQHF
>-|TRBV7-2|TRBJ2-7|-
TGTGCCAGCAGCCAAGAATCCTCCTCCCCGGGGGAGCAGTACTTC
CASSQESSSPGEQYF
>few|TRBV2|TRBJ2-7|TRBD1
TGTGCCAGCAGTGGCCCGGGACAGGGAGTGCACGAGCAGTACTTC
CASSGPGQGVHEQYF
>-|TRBV18|TRBJ1-6|TRBD1
TGTGCCAGCTCACCGGGGACAGGGACTGTTCCACCCCTCCACTTT
CASSPGTGTVPPLHF
>few|TRBV7-9|TRBJ1-5|TRBD1
TGTGCCAGCAGCATCGGGCGGGGACAGGGGGCGCAGGAGGATCAGCCCCAGCATTTT
CASSIGRGQGAQEDQPQHF
>-|TRBV7-9|TRBJ1-3|-
TGTGCCAGCAGCTTGATAACGGACAGATCTGGAAACACCATATATTTT
CASSLITDRSGNTIYF
>-|TRBV9|TRBJ1-4|TRBD1
TGTGCCAGCAGCGTAAGGCAGGGGGATAGGATTTTT
CASSVRQGDRIF
>-|TRBV6-1|TRBJ2-5|TRBD1
TGTGCCAGCAGTGAAGCCCGGGGGGACAGGGGGCGGGAGACCCAGTACTTC
CASSEARGDRGRETQYF
>-|TRBV6-5|TRBJ2-3|-
TGTGCCAGCAGTTACTCTGCCGATACCTTCTCCACCACAGATACGCAGTATTTT
CASSYSADTFSTTDTQYF
>many|TRBV25-1|TRBJ1-1|-
TGTGCCAGCAGTGAAGGAGCCGAAGCTTTCTTT
CASSEGAEAFF
>few|TRBV7-9|TRBJ2-5|TRBD1
TGTGCCAGCAGCTTACCCGGGACAGACGAAGAGACCCAGTACTTC
CASSLPGTDEETQYF
>few|TRBV2|TRBJ1-5|-
TGTGCCAGCAGTTTTGTAGGGACCAATCAGCCCCAGCATTTT
CASSFVGTNQPQHF
>few|TRBV9|TRBJ1-2|TRBD1
TGTGCCAGCAGCGGAAAGGGTGACAGGGGGCGCGGTTACTATGGCTACACCTTC
CASSGKGDRGRGYYGYTF
>-|TRBV29-1|TRBJ2-5|-
TGCAGCGTTGGGCTCCCGGAGACCCAGTACTTC
CSVGLPETQYF
>many|TRBV29-1|TRBJ1-2|-
TGCAGCGTTGGAGGACACCGTGCTAACTATGGCTACACCTTC
CSVGGHRANYGYTF
>few|TRBV2|TRBJ1-5|TRBD1
TGTGCCAGCAGCTACACTGGACAGGAGGGGACGTGGAATCAGCCCCAGCATTTT
CASSYTGQEGTWNQPQHF
>-|TRBV24-1|TRBJ2-5|TRBD2
TGTGCCACCAGTGACCAAGGGCGGGAGGGCCTGTACTTC
CATSDQGREGLYF
>-|TRBV7-8|TRBJ2-3|TRBD2
TGTGCCAGCAGCCCGGGGACTAGCGGAATTAGCACAGATACGCAGTATTTT
CASSPGTSGISTDTQYF
>few|TRBV19|TRBJ2-7|-
TGTGCCAGTAGTATAGTAGGTGGGGCTATCTACGAGCAGTACTTC
CASSIVGGAIYEQYF
>-|TRBV29-1|TRBJ2-5|TRBD2
TGCAGCGTTGACGCGCGGGAGGTCCAAGAGACCCAGTACTTC
CSVDAREVQETQYF
>-|TRBV25-1|TRBJ1-2|TRBD1
TGTGCCAGCGTTGAACCAGGGGGCCCACAGAACTATGGCTACACCTTC
CASVEPGGPQNYGYTF
>-|TRBV24-1|TRBJ2-5|TRBD2
TGCAGTGCCCCTAGGGGGTTACTAGCGGGAGTTCACCAAGAGACCCAGTACTTC
CSAPRGLLAGVHQETQYF
>-|TRBV2|TRBJ2-2|-
TGTGCCAGCAGTGAGAGGAGCGGGGAGCTGTTTTTT
CASSERSGELFF
>few|TRBV19|TRBJ2-2|TRBD2
TGTGCCAGTAGTCCCCCGGGACTAGTGGCCGGGGAGCTGTTTTTT
CASSPPGLVAGELFF
>many|TRBV7-9|TRBJ2-7|TRBD2
TGTGCCAGCAGCTTAGGAGGACTAGCGGGAGTCCACGAGCAGTACTTC
CASSLGGLAGVHEQYF
>few|TRBV7-8|TRBJ1-4|-
TGTGCCAGCAGTGAAGGACGGAATGAAAAACTGTTTTTT
CASSEGRNEKLFF
>-|TRBV15|TRBJ2-2|-
TGTGCCACCGGTAGGAGGGCGAACACCGGGGAGCTGTTTTTT
CATGRRANTGELFF
>-|TRBV29-1|TRBJ2-7|-
TGCAGCTTGGTTCAGGGCTCCTACGAGCAGTACTTC
CSLVQGSYEQYF
>-|TRBV10-3|TRBJ1-1|-
TGTGCCATCGGGGAATTGAACACTGAAGCTTTCTTT
CAIGELNTEAFF
>-|TRBV29-1|TRBJ2-7|TRBD2
TGCAGCGTTGAAGGACGCCGACTAGCGGGAGACGCCTACGAGCAGTACTTC
CSVEGRRLAGDAYEQYF
>-|TRBV2|TRBJ2-5|-
TGTGCCAGCAGTTACCAGACCCCTAGCGAGACCCAGTACTTC
CASSYQTPSETQYF
>-|TRBV7-9|TRBJ2-5|TRBD2
TGTGCCAGCAGCCAAGTGGCTAGCGGGAGGCTGGCGACCCAGTACTTC
CASSQVASGRLATQYF
>many|TRBV10-3|TRBJ1-5|-
TGTGCCATCAGTGGGCCCGCCGGGCAGCCCCAGCATTTT
CAISGPAGQPQHF
>few|TRBV4-3|TRBJ2-7|-
TGCGCCAGCAGCCAAGAAGACGCACGAACGGAGCAGTACTTC
CASSQEDARTEQYF
>many|TRBV29-1|TRBJ1-1|-
TGCAGCGCCGTACACACAAAGAACACTGAAGCTTTCTTT
CSAVHTKNTEAFF
>-|TRBV10-3|TRBJ2-7|TRBD2
TGTGCCACCAGTGATTCCCAGGGGACTAGCGGCAGAGGGGAAGAGCAGTACTTC
CATSDSQGTSGRGEEQYF